Sequencing of this T cell receptor (beta chain) was carried out in a study of T cells in Graves' hyperthyroidism and ophthalmopathy. TCR beta CDR3 region amplification was performed from RNA transcripts. In the first-round RT-PCR of the TCR CDR3, the HTBI primer set was used. From the multiplex PCR reads, TCRdb called clonotypes with MiXCR, one entry per CDR3 protein. The repertoire includes fewer than 750,000 distinct CDR3 sequences, roughly 15% of them detected once, and around 13% sits in the top ten. The CDR3 has 14 amino acids. V lost 4 bases and J lost 1; bases outside the gene matches: 3. Germline V CDR1 and CDR2: MNHNS, SASEGT. Whole-study findings and limits: A 13 V-J model separated ophthalmopathy from stable hyperthyroidism.

This clonotype was recorded many times. The antigen is undetermined. Sequencing was performed on blood. The TCR comes from a woman in her forties or fifties with Graves' ophthalmopathy. The V call is TRBV6-1, the J call TRBJ2-5, with TRBD2 matching over 7 bases. The CDR3 DNA follows: TGTGCCAGCAGTGGCGGACTAGTCCAAGAGACCCAGTACTTC. It codes for CASSGGLVQETQYF.